This TCR beta chain comes out of a study of shared clonotypes between healthy human individuals. CDR3 length equals 15 residues. From germline, CDR1 is MGHRA and CDR2 YSYEKL. The V and J ends lost 5 bases and 5 bases respectively, with 19 bases between them. Assay used: immunoSEQ multiplex PCR; TCRdb lists only in-frame clones, some missing. The sample has 2 million to 2.5 million clones; more than 90% are singletons. Details on this clone: Its target is not known.

All donors were Caucasian adults living in Nashville, Tennessee. Regarding the study as a whole: Generally, estimated richness proved larger in naive subsets than it did in memory subsets. Compared with clonotypes that all four donors shared, non-shared clonotypes had lower generation probabilities.

Sequences were obtained from naive CD4+ T cells sorted from blood. Subset of the sample: CD45RA+ positively selected. V usage is TRBV4-1 and J usage is TRBJ2-7, with D possibly TRBD2 on 6 matching bases. This sequence was found in a man aged 18 to 30 in good health. CDR3 coding DNA: TGCGCCAGCAGCGCCGCACAACTAGCTGTCCACGAGCAGTACTTC. Encoded protein: CASSAAQLAVHEQYF.